This paragraph covers one TCR beta chain sequence. Its target is not known. The sample comes from a study of shared clonotypes between healthy human individuals. Points from the study as a whole: Clonotype sharing among donors was thought likely to change with sequencing depth. Represented diversity (both genetic and exposure-history) was limited by the small number of donors.

CDR1 MRHNA and CDR2 SNTAGT come from the germline V gene. The CDR3 consists of 14 residues. V lost 6 bases and J lost 2; bases outside the gene matches: 4. Deep-level running was used for the assay. The data were produced by immunoSEQ multiplex PCR, yet TCRdb's version contains in-frame clones alone and is incomplete. The sample records a few hundred thousand clones, around 76% being singletons. Within Nashville, Tennessee resided all donors, each a Caucasian adult. Sequencing was performed on PBMCs. This sequence was found in a woman between 40 and 50 years old in good health. Some clones in this sample may be carry-over from other donors' samples. This chain uses TRBV6-4 with TRBJ2-3; 8 bases match TRBD2. In DNA, the CDR3 is TGTGCCAGCAGCCAAGGACTAGCCACAGATACGCAGTATTTT. The encoded protein is CASSQGLATDTQYF.